Below are 23 T cell receptor beta chains sequenced from a single sample in a study of blood T cell repertoires in COVID-19. Using immunoSEQ multiplex PCR, the repertoire was profiled, and TCRdb retains in-frame clones only, with some absent. The sample carries approximately 290,000 clones, more than 85% recorded once. Source material: peripheral blood. The source of these receptors is a woman aged 30 to 39 with COVID-19, enrolled during active disease.

Remarks on this clone: Other DNA sequences in this sample translate to the same CDR3. The CDR3 DNA sequence: TGTGCCAGCAGCCCTTCAGGGGGCTCCTACGAGCAGTACTTC. It yields the protein CASSPSGGSYEQYF. The chain combines TRBV28 with TRBJ2-7, with 7 bases that match TRBD1. J gave up 0 bases and V 6 bases, and 5 bases lay outside the gene matches. The CDR3 is made up of 14 amino acids. Per the germline V gene, CDR1 is MDHEN and CDR2 is SYDVKM.

This sequence joins TRBV2 and TRBJ1-1, with D uncertain. Trimming removed 4 bases at V and 2 bases at J, with 11 bases between. The CDR3 is 14 amino acids. Germline V gene sequence: CDR1 SNHLY, CDR2 FYNNEI. CDR3 residues: CASSARGRNTEAFF. The CDR3 DNA is TGTGCCAGCAGTGCCCGTGGTAGAAACACTGAAGCTTTCTTT.

The genes are TRBV7-9 and TRBJ2-7; D not resolved. V lost 2 bases and J lost 2, with 10 bases in between. Germline CDR1 reads SEHNR; CDR2 reads FQNEAQ (reference sequence). The CDR3 sequence is 14 residues long. DNA for the CDR3: TGTGCCAGCAGCTTACTTACAGATACCTACGAGCAGTACTTC. Protein: CASSLLTDTYEQYF.

The chain links TRBV27 to TRBJ2-7; 7 bases fit TRBD2. Germline V gene data show CDR1 as MNHEY and CDR2 as SMNVEV (reference sequence). V shed 6 bases and J 6 bases; nucleotides not matched to a gene: 20. The CDR3 extends over 17 amino acids. The CDR3 sequence: CASRSPLVGGPGVEQYF. CDR3 nucleotides: TGTGCCAGCAGGTCCCCCCTGGTGGGAGGGCCGGGGGTCGAGCAGTACTTC.

CDR3 residues: CASSITGASYEQYF. The CDR3 DNA reads as TGTGCCAGTAGTATTACAGGAGCGTCCTACGAGCAGTACTTC. The chain employs TRBV19 and TRBJ2-7; possible D gene TRBD1, 5 bases. The CDR3 extends over 14 amino acids. Germline lookup yields CDR1 LNHDA and CDR2 SQIVND (reference sequence). Trimming left V 3 bases short and J 1 base short, with 10 bases between.

The chain employs TRBV21-1 and TRBJ1-1; the table's D call, TRBD1, was not checked against the DNA. TRBV21-1 is a pseudogene. This CDR3 is 15 amino acids long. The CDR3 nucleotides read TGTGCCAGCAGCAAAAGACAGGGGACGAACACTGAAGCTTTCTTT. It encodes CASSKRQGTNTEAFF.

This sequence joins TRBV29-1 and TRBJ2-3, with TRBD2 as a possible D gene (6 bases). V dropped 2 bases and J dropped 1 base, with 7 bases sitting between them. The length of the CDR3 is 13 residues. Germline CDR1 and CDR2: SQVTM and ANQGSEA. CDR3 sequence reads: CSVEPSGTDTQYF. The DNA for the CDR3 is TGCAGCGTTGAACCTAGCGGCACAGATACGCAGTATTTT.

This rearrangement joins TRBV15 to TRBJ1-1, with no clear D. Germline values: CDR1 LNHNV, CDR2 YYDKDF (reference sequence). The CDR3 has 15 residues. The V and J ends lost 4 bases and 1 base respectively, with 13 bases between them. CDR3 protein: CATSNPIYRNTEAFF. CDR3 coding DNA: TGTGCCACCAGCAATCCCATCTACAGGAACACTGAAGCTTTCTTT.

This clone was observed once. The chain has TRBV5-6 and TRBJ2-7; 8 positions agree with TRBD1. CDR3 size: 14 residues. Per germline, CDR1 SGHDT and CDR2 YYEEEE. With 4 bases clipped from V and 2 bases from J, the junction kept 5 bases outside the gene matches. DNA for the CDR3: TGTGCCAGCAGCACGCGACAGGGGACCTACGAGCAGTACTTC. Protein product: CASSTRQGTYEQYF.

The gene calls are TRBV5-1 and TRBJ2-7; possibly TRBD2 for D (5 bases). This CDR3 is 15 amino acids long. V lost 4 bases, J lost 2 bases, and 16 bases lay in between. The germline V gene encodes CDR1 SGHRS and CDR2 YFSETQ. This CDR3 reads CASSPTSSRTYEQYF. CDR3 in DNA: TGCGCCAGCAGCCCTACTTCTAGCCGAACCTACGAGCAGTACTTC.

The CDR3 DNA follows: TGCGCCAGCAGCTTGGATCACAGCAGGATGAACACTGAAGCTTTCTTT. Encoded protein: CASSLDHSRMNTEAFF. The genes are TRBV5-1 and TRBJ1-1, with D uncertain. Germline CDR1 is SGHRS and CDR2 is YFSETQ. Trimming stripped 0 bases from V and 0 bases from J, with 12 bases between. The CDR3 spans 16 residues. The full variable domain, in which reference TRBV5-1 and TRBJ1-1 provide the parts outside the CDR3, is KAGVTQTPRYLIKTRGQQVTLSCSPISGHRSVSWYQQTPGQGLQFLFEYFSETQRNKGNFPGRFSGRQFSNSRSEMNVSTLELGDSALYLCASSLDHSRMNTEAFFGQGTRLTVV.

This clone turned up a few times. This chain uses TRBV11-2 with TRBJ2-7; 8 bases line up with TRBD2. Germline lookup yields CDR1 SGHAT and CDR2 FQNNGV. V dropped 5 bases and J dropped 4; count of bases not matched to a gene: 4. This CDR3 comprises 13 residues. In DNA, the CDR3 is TGTGCCAGCAGCGCGGGGGGTGGATACGAGCAGTACTTC. This sequence encodes CASSAGGGYEQYF.

The chain joins TRBV30 to TRBJ1-3, with 8 bases matching TRBD1. J lost 4 bases, V lost 4 bases, and 6 bases had no gene match. The CDR3 is 14 residues long. CDR1 is GTSNPN and CDR2 is SVGIG in the germline V gene (reference sequence). This CDR3 is CAWTRTGSGNTIYF. The CDR3 DNA is TGTGCCTGGACCCGGACAGGGTCAGGAAACACCATATATTTT.

This clone has a single count. The chain is built from TRBV6-5 and TRBJ1-1, with D perhaps TRBD1 (5 bases). Between the trimmed V and J ends, which lost 8 bases and 0 bases, there was a span of 10 bases. The CDR3 extends over 13 amino acids. In germline, CDR1 is MNHEY, CDR2 SVGAGI. The CDR3 bases are TGTGCCAGCGGACTACAGGTGAACACTGAAGCTTTCTTT. As protein: CASGLQVNTEAFF.

V gene TRBV12-3 or TRBV12-4 combines with J gene TRBJ1-2, with D hard to call. This CDR3 region has 13 residues. The V and J ends lost 5 bases and 8 bases respectively, with 15 bases between them. CDR3 residues: CASSRDTPGGYTF. The CDR3 DNA is TGTGCCAGCAGTAGAGACACACCGGGAGGCTACACCTTC.

The chain recombines TRBV7-7 with TRBJ2-2; D gene uncertain. Trimming took 5 bases from V and 0 from J, leaving 16 bases between them. Per the germline V gene, CDR1 is SSHAT and CDR2 is FNYEAQ (reference sequence). The CDR3 length is 17 residues. The CDR3 loop reads CASSAYTGSSNTGELFF. CDR3 nucleotides: TGTGCCAGCAGCGCATACACCGGGTCCTCGAACACCGGGGAGCTGTTTTTT.

CDR3 protein: CAWSRDNYGYTF. The DNA of the CDR3 is TGTGCCTGGAGTCGGGATAACTATGGCTACACCTTC. The rearrangement links TRBV30 to TRBJ1-2; D gene uncertain. V was cut by 2 bases and J by 1 base, with 5 bases left in between. The CDR3 sequence is 12 residues long. Germline V gene sequence: CDR1 GTSNPN, CDR2 SVGIG (reference sequence).

This rearrangement joins TRBV19 to TRBJ2-1, with a possible D match to TRBD2 (5 bases). Trimming shortened V by 1 base and J by 0 bases, and 10 bases separated the two germline ends. The CDR3 loop spans 16 amino acids. Germline V lookup: CDR1 LNHDA, CDR2 SQIVND (reference sequence). The DNA of the CDR3 is TGTGCCAGTAGTATAGTGTCTGGAGGCTCCTACAATGAGCAGTTCTTC. It yields the protein CASSIVSGGSYNEQFF. Full variable domain (missing parts from reference TRBV19 and TRBJ2-1): DGGITQSPKYLFRKEGQNVTLSCEQNLNHDAMYWYRQDPGQGLRLIYYSQIVNDFQKGDIAEGYSVSREKKESFPLTVTSAQKNPTAFYLCASSIVSGGSYNEQFFGPGTRLTVL.

The CDR3 protein is CASSIAPGGTQYF. DNA of the CDR3: TGTGCCAGTAGTATAGCTCCGGGGGGGACCCAGTACTTC. The chain recombines TRBV19 with TRBJ2-5; 7 nucleotides line up with TRBD2. Germline values: CDR1 LNHDA, CDR2 SQIVND (reference sequence). The trim removed 1 base at V and 7 bases at J, leaving 3 bases unmatched. The CDR3 has 13 residues.

The CDR3 protein is CASRGDRPPYEQYF. The CDR3 region has the DNA TGTGCCAGCAGAGGGGACAGGCCCCCGTACGAGCAGTACTTC. V usage is TRBV6-5 and J usage is TRBJ2-7, with 8 nucleotides matching TRBD1. CDR3 size: 14 residues. Trimming removed 6 bases from V and 4 bases from J; junction bases left unmatched: 8. Looked up from germline, CDR1 is MNHEY and CDR2 is SVGAGI.

A single count supports this clone. The genes are TRBV3-1 (or the pseudogene TRBV3-2) and TRBJ1-4; 8 nucleotides align to TRBD1. The CDR3 sequence is 16 residues long. Germline V lookup: CDR1 LGHDT, CDR2 YNNKEL (reference sequence). After removal of 4 bases from V and 8 bases from J, the junction contained 12 bases not matched to a gene. The CDR3 here is CASSPRGQGRMEKLFF. The CDR3, as DNA: TGTGCCAGCAGCCCCCGCGGACAGGGAAGGATGGAAAAACTGTTTTTT.

The CDR3 reads CASRGNGRPTGELFF. CDR3 bases: TGTGCCAGCAGGGGGAACGGGAGACCCACCGGGGAGCTGTTTTTT. V usage is TRBV5-6 and J usage is TRBJ2-2, with D possibly being TRBD2 (6 bases). V was pared by 5 bases and J by 4 bases, with 15 bases between. This CDR3 spans 15 amino acids. CDR1 and CDR2 (germline): SGHDT, YYEEEE.

The rearrangement joins TRBV3-1 (or the pseudogene TRBV3-2) to TRBJ2-1, with D possibly being TRBD1 (5 bases). There are 16 residues in the CDR3. V lost 1 base, J lost 7 bases, and 17 bases lay in between. The V gene's germline CDR1 is LGHDT and CDR2 YNNKEL (reference sequence). The DNA of the CDR3 is TGTGCCAGCAGCCAAGGGTTACAGGTCCAGATTAATGAGCAGTTCTTC. It is translated as CASSQGLQVQINEQFF.